Sequencing of this T cell receptor beta chain was carried out in a study of blood T cells in healthy people across ages. Trimming left V 1 base short and J 8 bases short, with 11 bases between. CDR3 length equals 12 residues. Germline assignment: CDR1 SQVTM and CDR2 ANQGSEA. Only a few counts were recorded for this clonotype. The antigen is not known. General study findings and limits: Diversity was estimated from one million T cells, and these estimates were considered underestimates. Long-lived and aged donors differed, with more naive CD4+ cells and higher diversity in the long-lived.

For the second PCR, which ran for roughly 6 to 12 cycles, a sample-barcoded 5' primer and a J-beta primer mix were used. TCRdb re-analysed the 5' RACE reads in MiXCR, keeping a single row per CDR3 protein. The sample lists about 640,000 distinct CDR3 sequences; roughly 58% were seen once. Every participating donor contributed about 10 milliliters of peripheral blood through a draw. This receptor was identified in a man between 60 and 75 years old in good health. V gene TRBV29-1 combines with J gene TRBJ1-2; no clear D. Sequenced material: blood. The CDR3 coding sequence is TGCAGCGTTGAAGCACCCCATTGGGGCTACACCTTC. Protein sequence: CSVEAPHWGYTF.